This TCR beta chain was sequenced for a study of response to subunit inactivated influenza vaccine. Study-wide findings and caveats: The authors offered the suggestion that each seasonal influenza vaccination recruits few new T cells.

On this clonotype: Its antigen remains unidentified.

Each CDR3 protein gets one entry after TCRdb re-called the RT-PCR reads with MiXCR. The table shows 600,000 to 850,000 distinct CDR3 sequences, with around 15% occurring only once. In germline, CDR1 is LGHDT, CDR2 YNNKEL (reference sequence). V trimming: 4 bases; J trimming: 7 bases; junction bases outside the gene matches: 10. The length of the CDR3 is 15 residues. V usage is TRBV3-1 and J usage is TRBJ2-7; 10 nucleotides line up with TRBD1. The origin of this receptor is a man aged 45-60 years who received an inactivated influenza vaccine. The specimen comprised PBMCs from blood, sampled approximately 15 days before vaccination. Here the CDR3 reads CASSLRRQGAMEQYF. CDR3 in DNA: TGTGCCAGCAGCCTAAGGAGACAGGGGGCGATGGAGCAGTACTTC.